This T cell receptor beta chain stems from a study of beta chain features in type 1 diabetes. Study-wide context: Patients looked much like healthy donors when it came to age, gender and cell yields.

This CDR3 spans 16 amino acids. Trimming cost V 4 bases and J 7 bases; bases outside gene matches: 13. Per germline, CDR1 SNHLY and CDR2 FYNNEI. Expressed TCRB transcripts were sequenced because the isolated RNA had all been reverse transcribed beforehand. Generated by immunoSEQ multiplex PCR, the TCRdb table keeps only in-frame clones and is missing some. Among 500,000 to 800,000 clones listed, about an eighth were seen once. As for this clone: Its specificity is not known.

Whole-study findings and limits: In every one of the four CD4+ subsets, TCRB CDR3s were moderately but significantly shorter in Type 1 diabetes patients. Small HLA sub-analyses could not settle whether HLA shapes TCRB rearrangement.

This sequence was found in a man aged 25 to 40 with type 1 diabetes. This sequence joins TRBV2 and TRBJ1-2; 9 nucleotides agree with TRBD1. Sequencing was performed on naive CD4+ T cells from blood. The CDR3 DNA is TGTGCCAGCAGTGGAGCCGGGACAGGGCTGTTTGGTGGCTACACCTTC. Its protein product is CASSGAGTGLFGGYTF.